This TCR beta chain was retrieved from a study of liver allograft versus peripheral blood T cells. About the research overall: Peripheral blood of the recipients supplied T cell receptor repertoires that were compared with those in transplanted livers. General study points: Repertoires of T cell receptors that resided inside liver allografts reportedly differed from those in peripheral blood.

The length of the CDR3 is 14 residues. The germline gives CDR1 LNHDA, CDR2 SQIVND (reference sequence). The V segment lost 7 bases and the J segment 7 bases; nucleotides outside the gene matches: 8. In its sample, this clonotype ranks as medium-sized. Antigen: not known. TCRdb re-derived calls from the reads in MiXCR, one entry per CDR3 protein. Here the sample spans 3,500 to 4,000 distinct CDR3 sequences, 15% being singletons. The rearrangement links TRBV19 to TRBJ2-3; TRBD2 matches at 10 bases. The clonotype was recovered from a human patient who had a liver transplant. Certain T cells may be donor cells from the graft. CDR3 in DNA: TGTGCCAGTACCCCGGGACTAGCGAGCAATACGCAGTATTTT. It specifies CASTPGLASNTQYF. Supplemented by reference TRBV19 and TRBJ2-3, the full variable domain reads DGGITQSPKYLFRKEGQNVTLSCEQNLNHDAMYWYRQDPGQGLRLIYYSQIVNDFQKGDIAEGYSVSREKKESFPLTVTSAQKNPTAFYLCASTPGLASNTQYFGPGTRLTVL.